The 26 T cell receptor beta chains presented below share a single source sample, sequenced in a study of T cells in Graves' hyperthyroidism and ophthalmopathy. The source material, RNA transcripts, was used to amplify TCR beta CDR3 regions. First-round RT-PCR of the TCR CDR3 relied on the HTBI primer set. TCRdb analysed the multiplex PCR reads with MiXCR anew, one entry per CDR3 protein. The repertoire holds 450,000 to 500,000 distinct CDR3 sequences, with about 20% as singletons. Input material: blood. The receptor source for this set is a woman in her 70s with Graves' ophthalmopathy.

This rearrangement joins TRBV24-1 to TRBJ2-3; D possibly uses TRBD1 or TRBD2 (5 bases each). This CDR3 is built from 14 residues. The V gene lost 2 bases and the J gene lost 5 bases, with 10 bases spanning the gap. CDR1 and CDR2 (germline): KGHDR, SFDVKD. CDR3 sequence reads: CATSDSGRIDTQYF. CDR3 coding DNA: TGTGCCACCAGTGATTCGGGACGTATAGATACGCAGTATTTT.

This clonotype was seen at least ten times. The chain carries TRBV20-1 and TRBJ1-6, with TRBD1 matching 7 bases. Germline CDR1 and CDR2: DFQATT and SNEGSKA (reference sequence). With V trimmed by 6 bases and J by 5 bases, 4 bases remained unmatched. This CDR3 comprises 13 residues. The CDR3 DNA sequence: TGCAGTGCCACCACAGGGGATAATTCACCCCTCCACTTT. This encodes CSATTGDNSPLHF.

This clonotype was seen a handful of times. This chain links TRBV7-2 with TRBJ2-1; 13 positions agree with TRBD2. The germline gives CDR1 SGHTA, CDR2 FQGNSA. This CDR3 has 15 residues. The J segment lost 5 bases and the V segment lost 5 bases, leaving 3 bases of the junction unmatched. CDR3: CASSEGLAGNNEQFF. For the CDR3, the DNA is TGTGCCAGCAGCGAGGGACTAGCGGGGAACAATGAGCAGTTCTTC. Full variable domain (rest looked up from reference TRBV7-2 and TRBJ2-1): GAGVSQSPSNKVTEKGKDVELRCDPISGHTALYWYRQSLGQGLEFLIYFQGNSAPDKSGLPSDRFSAERTGGSVSTLTIQRTQQEDSAVYLCASSEGLAGNNEQFFGPGTRLTVL.

This clonotype was picked up one time. The V and J genes are TRBV10-3 and TRBJ1-5; a possible D gene is TRBD1 (5 bases). V dropped 8 bases and J dropped 1 base, with 12 bases sitting between them. Germline V gene sequence: CDR1 ENHRY, CDR2 SYGVKD. This CDR3 has 14 residues. CDR3 in amino acids: CAIGRGVSNQPQHF. The CDR3 region has the DNA TGTGCCATCGGACGGGGGGTAAGCAATCAGCCCCAGCATTTT.

This chain uses TRBV19 with TRBJ2-1, with TRBD2 identical over 12 bases. CDR1 and CDR2 from the germline V gene are LNHDA and SQIVND (reference sequence). This CDR3 is built from 17 residues. The ends lost 5 bases at V and 7 bases at J; junction bases unmatched: 12. CDR3 nucleotide sequence: TGTGCCAGTAGTCCCCGGACTAGCGGGACCATCGCTAATGAGCAGTTCTTC. Translated: CASSPRTSGTIANEQFF.

This clonotype has ten or more counts. The DNA of the CDR3 is TGTGCCAGCAGTTTGTCACTAGGGCCCTACGAGCAGTACTTC. Protein: CASSLSLGPYEQYF. V is TRBV12-3 or TRBV12-4 and J is TRBJ2-7; perhaps TRBD2 as D (5 bases). This CDR3 has 14 amino acids. The V end lost 3 bases, the J end lost 2 bases, and 11 bases lay between the germline ends.

The V call is TRBV7-2, the J call TRBJ1-1; D unclear. The CDR3 is 14 amino acids. Germline CDR1 SGHTA, CDR2 FQGNSA. Trimming took 5 bases from V and 1 from J, leaving 11 bases between them. This chain's CDR3 is CASSRSTPNTEAFF. As DNA, the CDR3 is TGTGCCAGCAGCCGCTCAACTCCGAACACTGAAGCTTTCTTT.

A few counts support this clonotype. The chain has TRBV20-1 and TRBJ2-1; D perhaps matches TRBD1 (5 bases). Germline-derived CDR1 and CDR2 are DFQATT and SNEGSKA (reference sequence). The CDR3 extends over 13 amino acids. The V and J ends lost 6 bases and 4 bases respectively, with 13 bases between them. The CDR3, as DNA: TGCAGTGCGTCCAAGGGGCGATACAATGAGCAGTTCTTC. Its translation: CSASKGRYNEQFF.

In this sample, this clonotype turned up many times. The chain is built from TRBV28 and TRBJ2-7; possible D gene TRBD2, 5 bases. The CDR3 is 15 residues long. The germline V gene has CDR1 MDHEN and CDR2 SYDVKM. V was trimmed by 6 bases and J by 2 bases, leaving 17 bases between them. The CDR3 DNA follows: TGTGCCAGCAGACCCCTAGGTAGCGAGCCCTACGAGCAGTACTTC. Amino acid sequence: CASRPLGSEPYEQYF.

This clonotype has just a few counts. The gene calls are TRBV19 and TRBJ1-2; 12 bases are a match to TRBD1. CDR3 length: 14 residues. The J segment lost 9 bases and the V segment lost 7 bases, leaving 9 bases of the junction unmatched. The germline CDR1 and CDR2 sequences are LNHDA and SQIVND (reference sequence). Here the CDR3 reads CASTSTGTGGRYTF. In DNA form, the CDR3 reads TGTGCCAGTACTTCAACCGGGACAGGGGGCCGCTACACCTTC.

V and J are TRBV30 and TRBJ1-4; TRBD1 might be the D (5 bases). Trimming left V 0 bases short and J 0 bases short, with 11 bases between. Per germline, CDR1 GTSNPN and CDR2 SVGIG (reference sequence). The CDR3 covers 16 residues. The CDR3 DNA reads TGTGCCTGGAGTGTACTGGGGGAACCAACTAATGAAAAACTGTTTTTT. It codes for CAWSVLGEPTNEKLFF.

This sequence joins TRBV10-3 and TRBJ1-6, with D uncertain. The V end lost 5 bases, the J end lost 4 bases, and 9 bases lay between the germline ends. This CDR3 comprises 14 residues. Germline lookup yields CDR1 ENHRY and CDR2 SYGVKD. CDR3 in amino acids: CAISLDGYNSPLHF. The CDR3 bases are TGTGCCATCAGTTTGGACGGGTATAATTCACCCCTCCACTTT.

The V and J genes are TRBV6-1 and TRBJ2-7; possible D gene TRBD1, 5 bases. The V and J ends lost 5 bases and 3 bases respectively, with 11 bases between them. The CDR3 has 13 residues. Germline-derived CDR1 and CDR2 are MNHNS and SASEGT. The CDR3 region has the DNA TGTGCCAGCAGTTTGACAGTTTTCTACGAGCAGTACTTC. This encodes CASSLTVFYEQYF.

This clonotype was picked up many times. The chain employs TRBV2 and TRBJ1-6, with D unresolved. V was trimmed by 2 bases and J by 7 bases, leaving 15 bases between them. Germline values: CDR1 SNHLY, CDR2 FYNNEI. The CDR3 has 16 amino acids. The DNA of the CDR3 is TGTGCCAGCAGTGAACGGAAGGTTTCCCTCAATTCACCCCTCCACTTT. It encodes CASSERKVSLNSPLHF.

This clonotype turned up a few times. The rearrangement uses TRBV29-1 and TRBJ2-1; 11 bases are a match to TRBD2. After removal of 3 bases from V and 8 bases from J, the junction contained 12 bases not matched to a gene. Germline assignment: CDR1 SQVTM and CDR2 ANQGSEA. This CDR3 region has 16 residues. This CDR3 reads CSVEGLAGGGLDEQFF. In nucleotides, the CDR3 is TGCAGCGTTGAGGGGCTAGCGGGAGGAGGGTTGGATGAGCAGTTCTTC.

This clonotype was detected many times. V is TRBV7-2 and J is TRBJ2-2; possibly TRBD1 for D (5 bases). The CDR3 is made up of 16 amino acids. CDR1 SGHTA and CDR2 FQGNSA come from the germline V gene. V was pared by 10 bases and J by 0 bases, with 18 bases between. CDR3 coding DNA: TGTGCCACCACCTGGGGAAACAGGTCGAACACCGGGGAGCTGTTTTTT. It translates to CATTWGNRSNTGELFF.

This clonotype was seen repeatedly, ten times or more. V is TRBV29-1 and J is TRBJ2-7; D ambiguous. The V end lost 0 bases, the J end lost 4 bases, and 7 bases lay between the germline ends. This CDR3 comprises 12 residues. Germline CDR1 and CDR2: SQVTM and ANQGSEA. The CDR3: CSVEDRAYEQYF. The CDR3 DNA is TGCAGCGTTGAAGACAGAGCGTACGAGCAGTACTTC.

The chain couples TRBV28 to TRBJ2-7; D unclear. Looked up from germline, CDR1 is MDHEN and CDR2 is SYDVKM. V was clipped by 5 bases and J by 2 bases, with 16 bases between them. The CDR3 extends over 15 amino acids. The CDR3 nucleotides read TGTGCCAGCAGTCCCTCCGGCAGTCTGGCCTACGAGCAGTACTTC. It codes for CASSPSGSLAYEQYF.

The sample holds many counts of this clonotype. This chain connects TRBV7-2 to TRBJ2-3, with unresolved D. In germline, CDR1 is SGHTA, CDR2 FQGNSA. CDR3 length: 12 residues. Trimming stripped 4 bases from V and 4 bases from J, with 6 bases between. The CDR3 loop reads CASSSAPDTQYF. CDR3 sequence (DNA): TGTGCCAGCAGCTCCGCCCCAGATACGCAGTATTTT.

The chain combines TRBV7-8 with TRBJ2-7; no clear D gene. Germline V gene lookup returns CDR1 SGHVS and CDR2 FQNEAQ. The V and J ends lost 2 bases and 5 bases respectively, with 10 bases between them. CDR3 size: 13 residues. The CDR3 loop reads CASSLNLKDEQYF. CDR3 DNA: TGTGCCAGCAGCTTAAATTTAAAAGACGAGCAGTACTTC. Complete variable domain (other parts from reference TRBV7-8 and TRBJ2-7): GAGVSQSPRYKVAKRGQDVALRCDPISGHVSLFWYQQALGQGPEFLTYFQNEAQLDKSGLPSDRFFAERPEGSVSTLKIQRTQQEDSAVYLCASSLNLKDEQYFGPGTRLTVT.

This clonotype has a count of ten or more. J is TRBJ1-5 and V is TRBV12-3 or TRBV12-4, with a weak D call TRBD1 (5 bases). V lost 10 bases and J 1 base, leaving 11 bases between the germline ends. This CDR3 is 13 amino acids long. CDR3 sequence: CATRGDSNQPQHF. CDR3 coding DNA: TGTGCCACACGCGGGGACAGCAATCAGCCCCAGCATTTT.

This clonotype appeared a few times. This chain joins TRBV5-1 and TRBJ2-1, with TRBD2 matching over 9 bases. Losses at the gene ends were 8 bases for V and 7 bases for J; bases not matched to a gene: 10. There are 14 residues in the CDR3. Germline V lookup: CDR1 SGHRS, CDR2 YFSETQ. The CDR3 is CARTSGRTKNEQFF. In DNA, the CDR3 is TGCGCCAGAACGAGCGGGAGGACTAAGAATGAGCAGTTCTTC.

This clonotype was seen a handful of times. The chain is built from TRBV6-1 and TRBJ1-2; possibly TRBD1 for D (5 bases). Between the trimmed V and J ends, which lost 5 bases and 4 bases, there was a span of 11 bases. Germline CDR1 is MNHNS and CDR2 is SASEGT. This CDR3 is built from 13 residues. The CDR3 protein is CASSTGTFYGYTF. CDR3 in DNA: TGTGCCAGCAGTACCGGGACCTTCTATGGCTACACCTTC.

The rearrangement links TRBV6-2 or TRBV6-3 to TRBJ2-1, with 10 bases matching TRBD1. CDR1 MNHEY and CDR2 SVGEGT come from the germline V gene. This CDR3 has 15 residues. V dropped 9 bases and J dropped 3; count of bases not matched to a gene: 8. For the CDR3, the DNA is TGTGCCAGAACCGGCCGGGACAGGGGCTACAATGAGCAGTTCTTC. It is translated as CARTGRDRGYNEQFF.

The sample holds a few counts of this clonotype. V and J are TRBV18 and TRBJ2-7; D gene unclear. The V and J ends lost 2 bases and 2 bases respectively, with 7 bases between them. This CDR3 is built from 13 residues. Per germline, CDR1 KGHSH and CDR2 LQKENI. In DNA form, the CDR3 reads TGTGCCAGCTCACCAGCCGAAGCCTACGAGCAGTACTTC. Its protein product is CASSPAEAYEQYF.

The chain joins TRBV18 to TRBJ1-1; D is undetermined. Trimming left V 3 bases short and J 3 bases short, with 11 bases between. The CDR3 spans 14 residues. CDR1 and CDR2 from the germline V gene are KGHSH and LQKENI. CDR3 DNA: TGTGCCAGCTCACCTCCGGGGAGGGACACTGAAGCTTTCTTT. Encoded protein: CASSPPGRDTEAFF.